Listed below are T cell receptor beta chains from one sample, sequenced in a study of shared clonotypes between healthy human individuals. Sequencing was performed with immunoSEQ multiplex PCR; in TCRdb, only in-frame clones are kept and a portion is missing. The sample lists approximately 1.5 million clones, 95% to 99% occurring once. The sequenced sample was naive CD4+ T cells sorted from blood. The origin of the receptors is a man aged 25 to 40 in good health. CDR3s include the opening cysteine and the closing phenylalanine or tryptophan. The order of the fields is J gene, D gene, clone size, V gene, CDR3 DNA, CDR3 protein. A D gene is named only where the DNA matches it firmly. Only some rows state a clone size, as once, few, many or a class for expanded clones.

TRBJ2-7	TRBD1	NA	TRBV29-1	TGCAGCGTGAACATCGACAGGGGGCTGGGCGAGCAGTACTTC	CSVNIDRGLGEQYF
TRBJ1-1	NA	once	TRBV7-9	TGTGCCAGCACCCCACGGGGTGACACTGAAGCTTTCTTT	CASTPRGDTEAFF
TRBJ2-1	NA	NA	TRBV6-6	TGTGCCAGCAGTTACCCTGGGAACAATGAGCAGTTCTTC	CASSYPGNNEQFF
TRBJ2-3	TRBD2	NA	TRBV7-6	TGTGCCAGCAGCTTAGTGGCTAGCGGGGGTGCAGATACGCAGTATTTT	CASSLVASGGADTQYF
TRBJ1-2	NA	NA	TRBV6-5	TGTGCCAGCACTTCACTGGCAGGGCAGGCTGGCTACACCTTC	CASTSLAGQAGYTF
TRBJ2-7	NA	once	TRBV13	TGTGCCAGCAGCTCCTTCGACAGGGAGGAGTACGAGCAGTACTTC	CASSSFDREEYEQYF
TRBJ1-5	NA	NA	TRBV29-1	TGCAGCGTTGGTTTTAGCAATCAGCCCCAGCATTTT	CSVGFSNQPQHF
TRBJ1-1	NA	NA	TRBV27	TGTGCCAGCAGGCGAAAGGGGAACACTGAAGCTTTCTTT	CASRRKGNTEAFF
TRBJ2-7	TRBD2	NA	TRBV5-4	TGTGCCAGCAGCTTGGGGACTAGCGGGAGAGTCGGGCAGTACTTC	CASSLGTSGRVGQYF
TRBJ2-5	NA	NA	TRBV4-1	TGCGCCAGCAGCCAAGGCAGGGGTGAGACCCAGTACTTC	CASSQGRGETQYF
TRBJ2-2	TRBD1	NA	TRBV10-3	TGTGCCATCAGGCCGGGACAGGGGGCGACCGGGGAGCTGTTTTTT	CAIRPGQGATGELFF
TRBJ1-5	TRBD1	once	TRBV28	TGTGCCAGCAGTTCCCACAGGGGGCAAGGCAATCAGCCCCAGCATTTT	CASSSHRGQGNQPQHF
TRBJ2-7	NA	NA	TRBV2	TGTGCCAGCCGCCAGGAAGGGGCCTCATACGAGCAGTACTTC	CASRQEGASYEQYF
TRBJ2-7	TRBD1	NA	TRBV6-5	TGTGCCAGCAGTTACGGGGGGACAGGGGACTACGAGCAGTACTTC	CASSYGGTGDYEQYF
TRBJ2-5	NA	NA	TRBV2	TGTGCCAGCAGTGAAGCGGTCCCTGAAGAGACCCAGTACTTC	CASSEAVPEETQYF
TRBJ1-4	NA	NA	TRBV6-5	TGTGCCAGCAGTTACTCGGGGGTCGTGACTAATGAAAAACTGTTTTTT	CASSYSGVVTNEKLFF
TRBJ1-5	NA	NA	TRBV28	TGTGCCAGCAAATTAGGGGGCAATCAGCCCCAGCATTTT	CASKLGGNQPQHF
TRBJ2-3	NA	NA	TRBV18	TGTGCCAGCTCACCCCTCAGGGGTACAGATACGCAGTATTTT	CASSPLRGTDTQYF
TRBJ2-3	NA	once	TRBV11-2	TGTGCCAGCAGCTTAGATTTCTCAATAGCAGATACGCAGTATTTT	CASSLDFSIADTQYF
TRBJ2-7	TRBD1	NA	TRBV9	TGTGCCAGCAGCACGGGGACAGGGGTCTACGAGCAGTACTTC	CASSTGTGVYEQYF